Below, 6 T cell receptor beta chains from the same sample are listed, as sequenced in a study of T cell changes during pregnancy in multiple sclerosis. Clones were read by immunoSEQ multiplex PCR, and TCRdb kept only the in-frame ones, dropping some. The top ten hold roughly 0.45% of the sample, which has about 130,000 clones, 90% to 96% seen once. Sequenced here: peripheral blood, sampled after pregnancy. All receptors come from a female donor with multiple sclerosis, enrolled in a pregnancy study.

The CDR3 loop reads CASSIRIGLNEQFF. CDR3 sequence (DNA): TGTGCCAGTAGTATAAGGATTGGGCTGAATGAGCAGTTCTTC. V and J are TRBV19 and TRBJ2-1; D gene unclear. From germline, CDR1 is LNHDA and CDR2 SQIVND (reference sequence). This CDR3 has 14 amino acids. The V end was cut by 2 bases, the J end by 7 bases, with 12 bases between.

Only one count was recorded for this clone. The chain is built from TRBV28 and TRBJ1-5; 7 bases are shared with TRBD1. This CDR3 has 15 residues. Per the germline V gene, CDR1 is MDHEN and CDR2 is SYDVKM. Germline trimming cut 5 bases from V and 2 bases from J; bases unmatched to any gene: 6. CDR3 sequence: CASSDEGAGNQPQHF. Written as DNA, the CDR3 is TGTGCCAGCAGTGACGAGGGGGCAGGCAATCAGCCCCAGCATTTT.

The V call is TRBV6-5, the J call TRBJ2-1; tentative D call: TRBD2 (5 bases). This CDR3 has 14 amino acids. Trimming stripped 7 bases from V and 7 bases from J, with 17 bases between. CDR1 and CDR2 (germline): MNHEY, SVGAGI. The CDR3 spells CASTPGVAGNEQFF. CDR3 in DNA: TGTGCCAGCACCCCCGGGGTAGCTGGTAATGAGCAGTTCTTC.

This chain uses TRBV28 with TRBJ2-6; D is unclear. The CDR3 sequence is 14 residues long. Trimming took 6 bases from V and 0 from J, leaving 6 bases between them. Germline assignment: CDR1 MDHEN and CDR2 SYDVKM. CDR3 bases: TGTGCCAGCAGCCAGTTCTCTGGGGCCAACGTCCTGACTTTC. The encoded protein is CASSQFSGANVLTF.

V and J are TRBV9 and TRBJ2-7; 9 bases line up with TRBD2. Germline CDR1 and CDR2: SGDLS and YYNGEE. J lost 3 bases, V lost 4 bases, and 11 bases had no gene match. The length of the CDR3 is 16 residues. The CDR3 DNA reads TGTGCCAGCAGCCCTGGACAGACTAGCGGAGACTACGAGCAGTACTTC. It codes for CASSPGQTSGDYEQYF.

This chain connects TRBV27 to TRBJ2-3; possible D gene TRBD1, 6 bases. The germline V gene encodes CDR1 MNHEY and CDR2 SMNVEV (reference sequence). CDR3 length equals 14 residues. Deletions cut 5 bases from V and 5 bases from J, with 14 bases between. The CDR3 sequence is CASSTDRFQDTQYF. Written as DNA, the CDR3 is TGTGCCAGCAGTACCGACAGGTTTCAAGATACGCAGTATTTT.